A single T cell receptor beta chain is shown here with its context. These data are taken from a study of T cell responses to AZD1222 COVID-19 vaccine. TCRdb's table, derived via immunoSEQ multiplex PCR, lists solely in-frame clones and lacks some. The table includes 200,000 or so clones, almost 95% detected once. The ends were cut back, 9 bases at V and 1 base at J, with 18 bases in the middle. Looked up from germline, CDR1 is MNHEY and CDR2 is SMNVEV (reference sequence). The CDR3 runs to 15 residues. The source material was peripheral blood, sampled on day 0 of AZD1222 vaccination. The receptor was isolated from an adult in good health. The rearrangement joins TRBV27 to TRBJ1-2; D perhaps matches TRBD1 (5 bases). CDR3 coding DNA: TGTGCCAGACTATCCGAGCAGGACAATAACTATGGCTACACCTTC. Amino acids: CARLSEQDNNYGYTF.